This T cell receptor (beta chain) was documented in a study of shared T cell receptors in the human thymus. Some clones are missing from TCRdb's copy, which holds only in-frame ones; the method was immunoSEQ multiplex PCR. This table has under 700,000 clones, more than 75% appearing once. The same sample was also used in a study of human thymus T cells.

The sample taken for sequencing was thymocytes. The source of this sequence is a boy in the first two years of life with a congenital heart defect.

The CDR3, as DNA: TGTGCCAGCTCACCAGGCTCGGGACAGGGGCCCTATGATTATGGCTACACCTTC. The encoded protein is CASSPGSGQGPYDYGYTF. The chain employs TRBV18 and TRBJ1-2; 10 nucleotides agree with TRBD1. The junction had 14 bases not matched to a gene; V was cut back by 2 bases and J by 5 bases. CDR3 length: 18 residues. Per germline, CDR1 KGHSH and CDR2 LQKENI.